The rows below give T cell receptor beta chains drawn from one sample of a study of cytomegalovirus exposure and HLA in healthy donors. The assay was immunoSEQ multiplex PCR, and TCRdb's table has in-frame clones only and misses some. The repertoire consists of 150,000 to 200,000 clones, with about nine tenths occurring once and the leading ten covering 9% to 12%. Input material: PBMCs. These receptors all stem from a woman in her late teens or twenties in good health and CMV-seropositive. Each CDR3 is given without its conserved first and last residue. Each record gives: V gene, J gene, CDR3 protein.

TRBV5-1	TRBJ2-3	ASSHGLGTDTQY
TRBV19	TRBJ1-5	ASSPRPGVGFSGQPQH
TRBV4-1	TRBJ2-7	ASSLGRTYLYEQY
TRBV23-1	TRBJ1-5	ASSHSQGGNQPQH
TRBV2	TRBJ1-1	ASRTNTEAF
TRBV7-2	TRBJ2-7	ASSLSRRKTGGLDEQY
TRBV5-1	TRBJ2-1	ASSLVSDRDEQF
TRBV27	TRBJ2-7	ASGDSGLSTYEQY
TRBV28	TRBJ2-3	ASQEAGTTDTQY
TRBV7-7	TRBJ2-3	ASSLDSATTDTQY
TRBV2	TRBJ1-2	ASHSETLFYT
TRBV30	TRBJ2-5	AWSVPGQETQY
TRBV5-6	TRBJ1-2	ASSLGTLAHYGYT
TRBV6-5	TRBJ2-7	ASGEIYEQY
TRBV7-2	TRBJ2-3	ASRKTSGISTDTQY
TRBV28	TRBJ1-5	ASRSGTGGSNSNQPQH
TRBV5-1	TRBJ2-3	ASSLSLAGEGVLDTQY
TRBV5-1	TRBJ2-3	ASSLRIAGVFTDTQY
TRBV30	TRBJ2-1	AWSWGGRNEQF
TRBV5-1	TRBJ2-7	ASSQILAGVSEQY
TRBV4-2	TRBJ2-3	ASSQDILAVNTDTQY
TRBV7-9	TRBJ1-1	ASSPQGVTEAF
TRBV5-1	TRBJ2-7	ASSPAGGGRTPYEQY
TRBV5-4	TRBJ2-3	ASSFGTTSTDTQY
TRBV27	TRBJ1-5	ASSLGAANQPQH
TRBV18	TRBJ2-2	ASSPPNSLNTGELF
TRBV5-1	TRBJ2-3	ASSLLLGGRSTDTQY
TRBV10-1	TRBJ2-7	ASSESGDRAYEQY
TRBV19	TRBJ2-1	ASIGEVSEQF
TRBV30	TRBJ2-3	AWKRRWGTDTQY
TRBV5-1	TRBJ2-1	ASSPGTGYNEQF